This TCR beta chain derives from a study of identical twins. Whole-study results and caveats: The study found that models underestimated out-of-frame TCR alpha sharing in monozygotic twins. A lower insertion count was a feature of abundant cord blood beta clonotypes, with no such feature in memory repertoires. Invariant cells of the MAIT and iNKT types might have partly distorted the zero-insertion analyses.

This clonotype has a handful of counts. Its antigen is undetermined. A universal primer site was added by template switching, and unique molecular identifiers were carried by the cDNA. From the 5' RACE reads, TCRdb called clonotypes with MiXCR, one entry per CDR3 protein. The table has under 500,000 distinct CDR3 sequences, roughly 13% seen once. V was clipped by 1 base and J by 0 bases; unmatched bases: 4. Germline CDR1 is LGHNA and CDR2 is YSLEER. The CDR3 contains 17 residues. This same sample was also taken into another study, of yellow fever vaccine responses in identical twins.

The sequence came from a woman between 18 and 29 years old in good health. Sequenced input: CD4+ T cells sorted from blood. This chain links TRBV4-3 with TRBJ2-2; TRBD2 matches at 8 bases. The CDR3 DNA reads TGCGCCAGCAGCCAAGCGCCTAGCGGGTCGAACACCGGGGAGCTGTTTTTT. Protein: CASSQAPSGSNTGELFF.